This T cell receptor beta chain was captured by sequencing in a study of shared clonotypes between healthy human individuals. Whole-study results and caveats: Generation probabilities were higher for clonotypes shared across all four sorted-subset donors than for unshared ones. Donor scarcity curtailed the genetic and exposure-history diversity represented herein. Clonotype sharing among donors likely depends on sequencing depth.

V was clipped by 4 bases and J by 0 bases, with 14 bases between them. Germline V gene data show CDR1 as SGHNT and CDR2 as YYREEE (reference sequence). This CDR3 contains 17 residues. To note about this clone: Antigen specificity is unknown.

Assay execution took place at the deep level. Produced via immunoSEQ multiplex PCR; TCRdb's table is partial and in-frame only. The sample includes over a million clones, around 97% of them seen just once. The sample consisted of naive CD4+ T cells sorted from blood. Subset defined: CD45RA+ positively selected. This chain connects TRBV5-4 to TRBJ2-6; D gene unclear. This TCR was sampled from a man aged 25-45 years in good health. The CDR3 reads CASSLGTEISGANVLTF. The CDR3 DNA sequence: TGTGCCAGCAGCCTAGGAACAGAAATCTCTGGGGCCAACGTCCTGACTTTC.